This entry lists 23 T cell receptor beta chains sequenced from one sample in a study of T cells in women clearing cervical HPV infection (dated by TCRdb to 2017 to 2018). The library was generated by the immunoSEQ multiplex PCR assay. TCRdb's version of the immuneACCESS table is confined to in-frame rearrangements and falls short of the full clone set. An unresolved V gene accounts for under half of the shortfall where checked; the remainder is of unknown origin. The sample table records about 41,000 clones. Less than 8.5% of the sample belongs to the ten largest clones. Sequencing was done on a sample of blood buffy coat. These receptors all come from a woman aged 18 to 75 with a cervical HPV16 infection that either progressed to CIN3+ or cleared (not recorded which).

CDR3 sequence: CASKRTSYRNTQYF. CDR3 bases read: TGTGCCAGTAAAAGGACTAGTTACCGGAATACG. This chain links TRBV19 with TRBJ2-3, with TRBD2 matching over 7 bases. Coverage ceases 3 residues before the CDR3 finishes, and the germline J gene fills in the end. The V gene's germline CDR1 is LNHDA and CDR2 SQIVND (reference sequence). Losses at the gene ends were 7 bases for V and 7 bases for J; bases not matched to a gene: 11. CDR3 length: 14 amino acids.

The CDR3 bases that were read are TGTGCCATCAGCGGAGACAGGGTAGAGAGTTACGAG. Amino acids: CAISGDRVESYE. The CDR3, in full, reads CAISGDRVESYEQYF. The rearrangement joins TRBV10-3 to TRBJ2-7; 7 nucleotides align to TRBD1. Read data end 3 residues before the CDR3 end; the end is taken from the germline J gene. The CDR3 is 15 residues long. From germline, CDR1 is ENHRY and CDR2 SYGVKD. With V trimmed by 6 bases and J by 4 bases, 12 bases remained unmatched.

About this clone: The observed sequence ends 3 residues before the CDR3 terminus, with the missing tail filled in from the germline J gene. The chain joins TRBV20-1 to TRBJ2-7; 10 positions agree with TRBD2. The germline gives CDR1 DFQATT, CDR2 SNEGSKA (reference sequence). The junction had 5 bases not matched to a gene; V was cut back by 4 bases and J by 2 bases. The CDR3 sequence is 14 residues long. CDR3 residues: CSANPLAGAYEQYF. The covered CDR3 bases are TGCAGTGCTAACCCCCTAGCGGGAGCCTACGAG.

For this clone: The observed sequence ends 3 residues before the CDR3 terminus, with the missing tail filled in from the germline J gene. The gene calls are TRBV5-1 and TRBJ1-4; 9 bases agree with TRBD1. Germline CDR1 and CDR2: SGHRS and YFSETQ. Losses at the gene ends were 3 bases for V and 0 bases for J; bases not matched to a gene: 21. The CDR3 is 22 amino acids. CDR3 bases read: TGCGCCAGCAGCTCCCTAATTTTTGACAGGGGGACAGGACTGGCAACTAATGAAAAA. It encodes CASSSLIFDRGTGLATNEK. The CDR3 in its entirety is CASSSLIFDRGTGLATNEKLFF.

Notes on this clone: The read ends 3 residues before the CDR3 terminus; that terminus is restored from the germline J gene. The chain carries TRBV20-1 and TRBJ2-1; D is perhaps TRBD2 (5 bases). V was trimmed by 3 bases and J by 4 bases, leaving 13 bases between them. This CDR3 has 14 residues. In germline, CDR1 is DFQATT, CDR2 SNEGSKA (reference sequence). Incomplete CDR3 DNA: TGCAGTGCTAGCTGGTGGAGCGGATACAATGAG. Amino acid sequence: CSASWWSGYNE. The CDR3, in full, reads CSASWWSGYNEQFF.

As to this clone: The CDR3 goes on 3 residues after the read ends, and that part is filled in from the germline J gene. The V and J genes are TRBV19 and TRBJ1-3; TRBD1 agrees at 8 bases. With 5 bases clipped from V and 1 base from J, the junction kept 4 bases outside the gene matches. Germline CDR1 reads LNHDA; CDR2 reads SQIVND (reference sequence). The CDR3 has 15 residues. The sequenced CDR3 bases are TGTGCCAGTAGTGACACAGGGGGATCTGGAAACACC. Translation gives CASSDTGGSGNT. The CDR3 in its entirety is CASSDTGGSGNTIYF.

As for this clone: The read is 3 residues too short to cover the CDR3 end, so that end is filled in from the germline J gene. V is TRBV20-1 and J is TRBJ2-1; 10 bases fit TRBD2. The germline V gene encodes CDR1 DFQATT and CDR2 SNEGSKA (reference sequence). This CDR3 is 16 amino acids long. V shed 0 bases and J 5 bases; nucleotides not matched to a gene: 7. CDR3 sequence reads: CSARDRLAGAHNEQFF. CDR3 DNA (partial): TGCAGTGCTAGAGATCGTCTAGCGGGAGCCCACAATGAG.

According to its frequency, this clone is medium-sized. The DNA ends 3 residues before the CDR3 does, and the rest of the CDR3 is filled in from the germline J gene. The chain joins TRBV11-2 to TRBJ1-2, with a possible D match to TRBD1 (6 bases). V was clipped by 5 bases and J by 3 bases, with 16 bases between them. There are 15 residues in the CDR3. CDR1 and CDR2 (germline): SGHAT, FQNNGV. CDR3 DNA, as far as it was read: TGTGCCAGCAGCCGAACAGGGCGGAAAGACTATGGC. It yields the protein CASSRTGRKDYG. The entire CDR3 protein reads CASSRTGRKDYGYTF.

On this clone: The sequence runs out 3 residues before the end of the CDR3; the remainder is reconstructed from the germline J gene. V gene TRBV13 combines with J gene TRBJ2-3, with D perhaps matching TRBD2 (5 bases). This CDR3 comprises 15 residues. CDR1 and CDR2 from the germline V gene are PRHDT and FYEKMQ (reference sequence). V gave up 3 bases and J gave up 3 bases, with 13 bases separating them. The covered CDR3 bases are TGTGCCAGCAGCTTGGCGGGTCAAGTGACAGATACG. Translated, it gives CASSLAGQVTDT. The whole CDR3 is CASSLAGQVTDTQYF.

As for this clone: The CDR3 end lies 3 residues beyond the end of the read and is filled in from the germline J gene. The chain links TRBV2 to TRBJ2-7; the match to TRBD1 covers 7 bases. This CDR3 is 12 amino acids long. The J segment lost 6 bases and the V segment lost 10 bases, leaving 9 bases of the junction unmatched. Germline assignment: CDR1 SNHLY and CDR2 FYNNEI. The CDR3 spells CANDNRGPEQYF. CDR3 DNA (partial): TGTGCCAACGACAACAGGGGTCCCGAG. The variable domain in full, completed from reference TRBV2 and TRBJ2-7, reads EPEVTQTPSHQVTQMGQEVILRCVPISNHLYFYWYRQILGQKVEFLVSFYNNEISEKSEIFDDQFSVERPDGSNFTLKIRSTKLEDSAMYFCANDNRGPEQYFGPGTRLTVT.

On this clone: Coverage ceases 3 residues before the CDR3 finishes, and the germline J gene fills in the end. The rearrangement joins TRBV14 to TRBJ1-1; 8 bases match TRBD1. The V gene end was trimmed by 6 bases and the J gene end by 7 bases; junction bases not matched to a gene: 10. The CDR3 contains 14 residues. Germline CDR1 SGHDN, CDR2 FVKESK. CDR3 region: CASSRRQGLNEAFF. The part of the CDR3 DNA that was read is TGTGCCAGCAGTAGGAGACAGGGGTTAAATGAA.

A word on this clone: The read ends 3 residues before the CDR3 terminus; that terminus is restored from the germline J gene. The gene calls are TRBV29-1 and TRBJ1-1, with 7 bases fitting TRBD1. The CDR3 runs to 15 residues. V was pared by 6 bases and J by 0 bases, with 10 bases of the junction left unmatched. CDR1 and CDR2 from the germline V gene are SQVTM and ANQGSEA. The DNA read from the CDR3 is TGCAGCGTCAAGGGGGCTCCAAACATGAACACTGAA. Its translation is CSVKGAPNMNTE. The CDR3 reads in full as CSVKGAPNMNTEAFF.

For this clone: The read ends 3 residues before the CDR3 terminus; that terminus is restored from the germline J gene. The V gene is TRBV7-8, the J gene TRBJ2-2; D perhaps matches TRBD2 (6 bases). V lost 8 bases, J lost 6 bases, and 10 bases lay in between. CDR3 length equals 12 residues. CDR1 and CDR2 from the germline V gene are SGHVS and FQNEAQ. This chain's CDR3 is CASGQRAGELFF. The covered CDR3 bases are TGTGCCAGCGGCCAGCGGGCCGGGGAG.

With respect to this clone: The CDR3 end falls 3 residues outside the read, so it is completed with the germline J gene. The chain recombines TRBV5-6 with TRBJ2-3, with D possibly TRBD2 on 6 matching bases. The V and J ends lost 4 bases and 5 bases respectively, with 17 bases between them. Germline CDR1 SGHDT, CDR2 YYEEEE. The CDR3 consists of 15 residues. The CDR3 DNA, read in part, is TGTGCCAGCAGCCGGACGGGGGAATCTGTAGATACG. It codes for CASSRTGESVDT. The full-length CDR3 reads as CASSRTGESVDTQYF.

As concerns this clone: The read gets to within 3 residues of the CDR3 end, and the germline J gene fills in the rest. The rearrangement links TRBV6-4 to TRBJ2-7; 9 bases match TRBD1. Losses at the gene ends were 6 bases for V and 0 bases for J; bases not matched to a gene: 6. The germline V gene has CDR1 MRHNA and CDR2 SNTAGT. The CDR3 sequence is 15 residues long. CDR3 sequence reads: CASSVTGGGSYEQYF. CDR3 bases read: TGTGCCAGCAGCGTGACAGGGGGAGGCTCCTACGAG.

Regarding this clone: The sequenced fragment ends 3 residues before the CDR3 boundary, so the rest is inferred from the germline J gene. The rearrangement links TRBV19 to TRBJ2-1; D not certain. V gave up 3 bases and J gave up 4 bases, with 10 bases separating them. The length of the CDR3 is 14 residues. Germline values: CDR1 LNHDA, CDR2 SQIVND (reference sequence). The CDR3 loop is CASSMRSDYNEQFF. The covered CDR3 bases are TGTGCCAGTAGTATGCGGTCAGATTACAATGAG.

The CDR3 sequence: CASSLRPGEGTEAFF. CDR3 bases read: TGTGCCAGCAGCTTGAGGCCAGGGGAGGGAACTGAA. The chain employs TRBV5-4 and TRBJ1-1, with D possibly matching TRBD1 (6 bases). The observed sequence ends 3 residues before the CDR3 terminus, with the missing tail filled in from the germline J gene. The CDR3 extends over 15 amino acids. Germline-derived CDR1 and CDR2 are SGHNT and YYREEE (reference sequence). Trimming stripped 1 base from V and 5 bases from J, with 15 bases between.

Concerning this clone itself: The read ends 3 residues shy of where the CDR3 ends; the end is completed using the germline J gene. The chain uses TRBV12-5 and TRBJ2-7, with 7 bases lining up with TRBD1. Unmatched junction bases numbered 5, after V lost 6 bases and J lost 0 bases. The CDR3 covers 14 residues. Looked up from germline, CDR1 is LGHNT and CDR2 is FRNRAP. CDR3 DNA (partial): TGTGCTAGTGGCCAGGGACAGAGCTCCTACGAG. Amino acid sequence: CASGQGQSSYE. The CDR3 in its entirety is CASGQGQSSYEQYF.

Partial CDR3 DNA: TGTGCCAGCAGCCTACCTAGCGGGAGGCAAGAGACC. It yields the protein CASSLPSGRQET. The CDR3 in its entirety is CASSLPSGRQETQYF. The chain couples TRBV7-8 to TRBJ2-5, with 11 bases identical to TRBD2. The sequenced fragment ends 3 residues before the CDR3 boundary, so the rest is inferred from the germline J gene. The CDR3 loop spans 15 amino acids. CDR1 and CDR2 from the germline V gene are SGHVS and FQNEAQ. J was trimmed by 2 bases and V by 5 bases; bases with no gene match: 4. Combining the CDR3 with reference TRBV7-8 and TRBJ2-5 gives the whole variable domain GAGVSQSPRYKVAKRGQDVALRCDPISGHVSLFWYQQALGQGPEFLTYFQNEAQLDKSGLPSDRFFAERPEGSVSTLKIQRTQQEDSAVYLCASSLPSGRQETQYFGPGTRLLVL.

A remark on this clone: The CDR3 goes on 3 residues after the read ends, and that part is filled in from the germline J gene. The J gene is TRBJ1-2, the V gene TRBV30, with 8 bases that match TRBD1. The CDR3 loop spans 17 amino acids. V shed 3 bases and J 4 bases; nucleotides not matched to a gene: 16. CDR1 and CDR2 from the germline V gene are GTSNPN and SVGIG (reference sequence). CDR3 in amino acids: CAWRILSPGGGSYGYTF. The CDR3 DNA, read in part, is TGTGCCTGGAGGATTCTCAGCCCAGGGGGCGGAAGCTATGGC.

Details on this clone: The read is 3 residues too short to cover the CDR3 end, so that end is filled in from the germline J gene. The rearrangement joins TRBV27 to TRBJ2-3; the match to TRBD2 covers 12 bases. Germline V lookup: CDR1 MNHEY, CDR2 SMNVEV (reference sequence). The V gene end was trimmed by 4 bases and the J gene end by 3 bases; junction bases not matched to a gene: 2. The CDR3 totals 15 residues. CDR3 sequence reads: CASSWGTSGTDTQYF. CDR3 DNA, as far as it was read: TGTGCCAGCAGTTGGGGGACTAGCGGGACAGATACG.

A remark on this clone: Read sequence stops 3 residues before the CDR3 end, and the germline J gene provides the missing end. This sequence joins TRBV12-3 or TRBV12-4 and TRBJ2-1; 8 bases fit TRBD1. The CDR3 sequence is 14 residues long. The V gene end was trimmed by 4 bases and the J gene end by 6 bases; junction bases not matched to a gene: 5. The DNA read from the CDR3 is TGTGCCAGCAGTTCTCGGACAGGGAGCAATGAG. Translated, it gives CASSSRTGSNE. The full CDR3 protein is CASSSRTGSNEQFF.

A word on this clone: The observed sequence ends 3 residues before the CDR3 terminus, with the missing tail filled in from the germline J gene. The chain is built from TRBV5-1 and TRBJ2-5, with D perhaps TRBD1 (5 bases). The CDR3 is 14 amino acids. Germline CDR1 reads SGHRS; CDR2 reads YFSETQ. Trimming took off 4 bases at V and 5 bases at J, with 15 bases between the two ends. CDR3 protein: CASSMIGDGETQYF. The sequenced part of the CDR3 DNA is TGCGCCAGCAGCATGATAGGGGATGGGGAGACC.